The clone carrying this TCR beta chain was counted a few times. What it binds is not known. The sample is drawn from a study of identical twins. General study results and limits: There is a chance that invariant MAIT and iNKT cells partially muddied zero-insertion analyses. Out-of-frame sharing of TCR alpha in monozygotic twins was underestimated by models.

Unique molecular identifiers were present on the cDNA, which also gained a universal primer site by template switching. TCRdb reprocessed the 5' RACE reads with MiXCR, giving one entry per CDR3 protein. Counted here are approximately 550,000 distinct CDR3 sequences, 20% to 25% occurring once; the ten biggest clones make up 0.45% to 0.5%. The CDR3 loop spans 14 amino acids. Trimming stripped 0 bases from V and 5 bases from J, with 11 bases between. Germline V gene sequence: CDR1 SGHRS, CDR2 YFSETQ. This sample also appeared in a second study, on yellow fever vaccine responses in identical twins.

The sequencing input was CD4+ T cells sorted from blood. This clonotype was sampled from a woman between 18 and 30 years old in good health. This chain uses TRBV5-1 with TRBJ2-5, with D possibly matching TRBD2 (5 bases). In nucleotides, the CDR3 is TGCGCCAGCAGCTTGGTAGAGGGAACCGAGACCCAGTACTTC. This sequence encodes CASSLVEGTETQYF. Full variable domain (outside the CDR3, taken from reference TRBV5-1 and TRBJ2-5): KAGVTQTPRYLIKTRGQQVTLSCSPISGHRSVSWYQQTPGQGLQFLFEYFSETQRNKGNFPGRFSGRQFSNSRSEMNVSTLELGDSALYLCASSLVEGTETQYFGPGTRLLVL.